A selection of T cell receptor beta chains follows, all from one sample in a study of blood T cell repertoires in COVID-19. The method was immunoSEQ multiplex PCR; TCRdb's version includes in-frame clones alone and lacks a portion of them. The sample has over 110,000 clones; approximately 80% are singletons. The sample consisted of peripheral blood. The receptors derive from a human donor in a cohort sampled during active COVID-19. Each CDR3 is given with its conserved first and last residue. Fields, in order: J gene, V gene, CDR3 protein.

j_gene: TRBJ1-2
v_gene: TRBV5-5
CDR3aa: CASSLGPGGTYGYTF

j_gene: TRBJ2-7
v_gene: TRBV14
CDR3aa: CASSQAHRDLSYEQYF

j_gene: TRBJ2-7
v_gene: TRBV5-1
CDR3aa: CASSTGQGKYEQYF

j_gene: TRBJ1-3
v_gene: TRBV6-5
CDR3aa: CASRTGQMSNTIYF

j_gene: TRBJ2-7
v_gene: TRBV6-1
CDR3aa: CASSVLYSDKSSYEQYF

j_gene: TRBJ2-1
v_gene: TRBV19
CDR3aa: CASSITGGNEQFF

j_gene: TRBJ1-5
v_gene: TRBV28
CDR3aa: CASSPPGLGNQPQHF

j_gene: TRBJ2-7
v_gene: TRBV6-4
CDR3aa: CASRAGSTGQRYEQYF

j_gene: TRBJ2-7
v_gene: TRBV5-8
CDR3aa: CASSLRGTGSYEQYF

j_gene: TRBJ1-5
v_gene: TRBV19
CDR3aa: CASTQDWGGNQPQHF

j_gene: TRBJ2-6
v_gene: TRBV6-4
CDR3aa: CASSGQNSGANVLTF

j_gene: TRBJ1-1
v_gene: TRBV7-2
CDR3aa: CASSLSAGTYAFF

j_gene: TRBJ2-5
v_gene: TRBV28
CDR3aa: CASSHFQGLSLGQYF

j_gene: TRBJ2-7
v_gene: TRBV5-1
CDR3aa: CASSVGTAYEQYF

j_gene: TRBJ2-7
v_gene: TRBV29-1
CDR3aa: CSVVSAYEQYF

j_gene: TRBJ2-1
v_gene: TRBV7-8
CDR3aa: CASSLNPEARLNNEQFF

j_gene: TRBJ2-7
v_gene: TRBV4-2
CDR3aa: CASSQERAVADFYEQYF

j_gene: TRBJ2-7
v_gene: TRBV9
CDR3aa: CASSDGTLPYEQYF

j_gene: TRBJ2-7
v_gene: TRBV5-4
CDR3aa: CASSLGAGRRASYEQYF

j_gene: TRBJ2-3
v_gene: TRBV2
CDR3aa: CATNFEDTQYF

j_gene: TRBJ1-1
v_gene: TRBV7-9
CDR3aa: CASSFQGSLSEAFF

j_gene: TRBJ2-2
v_gene: TRBV15
CDR3aa: CATSQGTTNTGELFF

j_gene: TRBJ2-1
v_gene: TRBV28
CDR3aa: CASSLDIEQFF

j_gene: TRBJ2-3
v_gene: TRBV19
CDR3aa: CASRKADPTDTQYF

j_gene: TRBJ1-1
v_gene: TRBV29-1
CDR3aa: CSVERTQGIEAFF

j_gene: TRBJ2-7
v_gene: TRBV18
CDR3aa: CASSPPGGRAYEQYF

j_gene: TRBJ2-7
v_gene: TRBV7-8
CDR3aa: CASSRGHTYEQYF

j_gene: TRBJ1-4
v_gene: TRBV5-1
CDR3aa: CASGPTDSTNEKLFF

j_gene: TRBJ2-1
v_gene: TRBV19
CDR3aa: CASSYRASSYNEQFF

j_gene: TRBJ2-5
v_gene: TRBV28
CDR3aa: CASSERRGSETQYF

j_gene: TRBJ2-7
v_gene: TRBV6-2/TRBV6-3
CDR3aa: CASSDDRDSFSYEQYF

j_gene: TRBJ1-4
v_gene: TRBV7-9
CDR3aa: CASSRRQGADEKLFF

j_gene: TRBJ2-1
v_gene: TRBV28
CDR3aa: CASSVGVFTGYNEQFF

j_gene: TRBJ2-2
v_gene: TRBV28
CDR3aa: CASRATGTRGTGELFF

j_gene: TRBJ2-3
v_gene: TRBV3-1/TRBV3-2
CDR3aa: CASSQESSGRADTQYF

j_gene: TRBJ1-4
v_gene: TRBV19
CDR3aa: CASSTRQGTNEKLFF

j_gene: TRBJ2-7
v_gene: TRBV28
CDR3aa: CASSPSGTGKYEQYF

j_gene: TRBJ1-5
v_gene: TRBV19
CDR3aa: CASSKGRGGNQPQHF

j_gene: TRBJ2-1
v_gene: TRBV7-2
CDR3aa: CASSFRSLERERRHEQFF

j_gene: TRBJ2-7
v_gene: TRBV19
CDR3aa: CASSISGASYEQYF

j_gene: TRBJ2-7
v_gene: TRBV5-4
CDR3aa: CASRTGTGATSEQYF

j_gene: TRBJ2-7
v_gene: TRBV7-3
CDR3aa: CASSLRTGGVVYEQYF

j_gene: TRBJ2-2
v_gene: TRBV3-1/TRBV3-2
CDR3aa: CASSQDGNTGELFF

j_gene: TRBJ2-1
v_gene: TRBV3-1/TRBV3-2
CDR3aa: CASSLGLAGVYEQFF

j_gene: TRBJ1-1
v_gene: TRBV9
CDR3aa: CASSLQGKGNTEAFF

j_gene: TRBJ1-5
v_gene: TRBV24-1
CDR3aa: CATSESAGRDNQPQHF

j_gene: TRBJ2-5
v_gene: TRBV27
CDR3aa: CASSLSGTSGRAGRETQYF

j_gene: TRBJ2-5
v_gene: TRBV7-2
CDR3aa: CASSRDRAETQYF

j_gene: TRBJ2-1
v_gene: TRBV27
CDR3aa: CASSFLGADNEQFF

j_gene: TRBJ1-1
v_gene: TRBV5-1
CDR3aa: CASSRDSNTEAFF

j_gene: TRBJ2-5
v_gene: TRBV7-2
CDR3aa: CASSEGLAGHQETQYF